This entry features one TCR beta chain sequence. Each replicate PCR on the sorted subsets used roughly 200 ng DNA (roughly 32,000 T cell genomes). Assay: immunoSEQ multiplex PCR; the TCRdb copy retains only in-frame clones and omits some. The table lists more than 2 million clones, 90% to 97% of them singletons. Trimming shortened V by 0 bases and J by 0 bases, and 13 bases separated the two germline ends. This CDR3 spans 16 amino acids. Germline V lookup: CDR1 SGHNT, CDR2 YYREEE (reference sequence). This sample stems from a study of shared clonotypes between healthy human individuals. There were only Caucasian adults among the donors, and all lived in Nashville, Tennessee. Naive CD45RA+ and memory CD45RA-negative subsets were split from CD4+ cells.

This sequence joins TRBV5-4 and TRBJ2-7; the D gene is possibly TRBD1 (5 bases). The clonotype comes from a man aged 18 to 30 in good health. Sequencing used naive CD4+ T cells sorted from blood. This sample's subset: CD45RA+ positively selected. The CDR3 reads CASSLGGGSSSYEQYF. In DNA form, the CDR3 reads TGTGCCAGCAGCTTGGGGGGCGGCAGTAGCTCCTACGAGCAGTACTTC.